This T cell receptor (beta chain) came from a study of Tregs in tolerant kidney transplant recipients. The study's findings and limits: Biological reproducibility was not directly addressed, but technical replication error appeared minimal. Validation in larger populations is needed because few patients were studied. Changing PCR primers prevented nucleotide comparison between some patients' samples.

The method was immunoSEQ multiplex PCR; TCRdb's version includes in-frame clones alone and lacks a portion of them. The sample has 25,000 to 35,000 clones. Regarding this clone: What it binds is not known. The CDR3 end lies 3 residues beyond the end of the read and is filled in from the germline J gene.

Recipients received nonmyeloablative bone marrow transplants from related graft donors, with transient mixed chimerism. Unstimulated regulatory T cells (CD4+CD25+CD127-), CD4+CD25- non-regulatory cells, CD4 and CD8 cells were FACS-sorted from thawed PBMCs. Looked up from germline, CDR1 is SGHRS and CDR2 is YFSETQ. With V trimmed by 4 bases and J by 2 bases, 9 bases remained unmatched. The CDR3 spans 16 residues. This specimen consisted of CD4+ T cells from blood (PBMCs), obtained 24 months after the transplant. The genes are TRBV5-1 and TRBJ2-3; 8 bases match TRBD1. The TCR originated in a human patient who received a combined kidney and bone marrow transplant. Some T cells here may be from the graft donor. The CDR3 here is CASSPGQVQSTDTQYF. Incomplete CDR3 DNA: TGCGCCAGCAGCCCGGGACAGGTACAGTCCACAGATACG.